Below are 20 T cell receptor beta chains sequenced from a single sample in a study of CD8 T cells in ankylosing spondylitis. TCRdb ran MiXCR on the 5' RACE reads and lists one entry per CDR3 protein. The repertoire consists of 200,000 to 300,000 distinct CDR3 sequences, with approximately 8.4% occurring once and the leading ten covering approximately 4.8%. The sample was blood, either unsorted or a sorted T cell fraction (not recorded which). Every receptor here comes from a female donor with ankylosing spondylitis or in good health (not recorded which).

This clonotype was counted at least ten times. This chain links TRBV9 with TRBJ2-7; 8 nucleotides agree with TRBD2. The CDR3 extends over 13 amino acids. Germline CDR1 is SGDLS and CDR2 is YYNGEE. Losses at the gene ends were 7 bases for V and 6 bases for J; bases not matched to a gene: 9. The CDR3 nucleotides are TGTGCCAGCGAGCGGGGGAGTCTCGGCGAGCAGTACTTC. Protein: CASERGSLGEQYF.

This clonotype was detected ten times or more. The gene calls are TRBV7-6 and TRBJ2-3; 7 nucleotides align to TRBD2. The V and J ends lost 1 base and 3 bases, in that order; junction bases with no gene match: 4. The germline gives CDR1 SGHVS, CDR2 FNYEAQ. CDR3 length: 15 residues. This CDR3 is CASSLGLAWTDTQYF. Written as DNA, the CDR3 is TGTGCCAGCAGCTTAGGACTAGCATGGACAGATACGCAGTATTTT.

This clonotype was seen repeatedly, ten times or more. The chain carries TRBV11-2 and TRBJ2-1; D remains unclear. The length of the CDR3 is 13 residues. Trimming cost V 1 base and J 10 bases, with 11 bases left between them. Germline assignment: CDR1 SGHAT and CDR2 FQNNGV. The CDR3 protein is CASSLGLVPEQFF. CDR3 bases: TGTGCCAGCAGCTTAGGCCTAGTTCCCGAGCAGTTCTTC.

The CDR3 sequence is CSARDYRGSKWNTGELFF. CDR3 sequence (DNA): TGCAGTGCTAGAGATTACCGGGGTAGTAAGTGGAACACCGGGGAGCTGTTTTTT. The chain recombines TRBV20-1 with TRBJ2-2; D is possibly TRBD2 (5 bases). The CDR3 is made up of 18 amino acids. CDR1 and CDR2 from the germline V gene are DFQATT and SNEGSKA (reference sequence). The V end was cut by 0 bases, the J end by 1 base, with 18 bases between.

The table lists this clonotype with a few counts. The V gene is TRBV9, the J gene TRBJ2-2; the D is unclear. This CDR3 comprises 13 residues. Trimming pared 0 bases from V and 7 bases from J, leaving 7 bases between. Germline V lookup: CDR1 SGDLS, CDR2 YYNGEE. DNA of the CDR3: TGTGCCAGCAGCGTAGTCCCTGGCGGGGAGCTGTTTTTT. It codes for CASSVVPGGELFF. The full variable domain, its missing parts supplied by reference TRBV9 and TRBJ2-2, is DSGVTQTPKHLITATGQRVTLRCSPRSGDLSVYWYQQSLDQGLQFLIQYYNGEERAKGNILERFSAQQFPDLHSELNLSSLELGDSALYFCASSVVPGGELFFGEGSRLTVL.

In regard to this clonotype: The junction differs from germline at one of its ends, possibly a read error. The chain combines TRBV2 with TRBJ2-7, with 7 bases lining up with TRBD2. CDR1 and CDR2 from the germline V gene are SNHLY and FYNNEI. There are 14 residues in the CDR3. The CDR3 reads CVSSFGRERYEQYF. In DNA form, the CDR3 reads TGTGTCAGCAGTTTCGGGCGGGAGCGCTACGAGCAGTACTTC.

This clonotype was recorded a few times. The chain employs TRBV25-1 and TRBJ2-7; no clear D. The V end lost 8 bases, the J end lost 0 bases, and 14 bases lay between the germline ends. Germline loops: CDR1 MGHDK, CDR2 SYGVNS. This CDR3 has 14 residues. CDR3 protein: CASAESASSYEQYF. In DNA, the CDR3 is TGTGCCAGCGCCGAGAGCGCCAGCTCCTACGAGCAGTACTTC.

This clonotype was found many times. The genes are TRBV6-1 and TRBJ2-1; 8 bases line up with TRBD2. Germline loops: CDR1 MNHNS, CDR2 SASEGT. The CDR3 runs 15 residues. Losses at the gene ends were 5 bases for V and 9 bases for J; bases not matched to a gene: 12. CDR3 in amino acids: CASSPPGLGRAEQFF. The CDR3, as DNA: TGTGCCAGCAGTCCACCGGGACTAGGGAGGGCTGAGCAGTTCTTC.

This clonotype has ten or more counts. The CDR3 DNA reads as TGCAGTGCTAGTTCCGTCTCTGGGGCCAACGTCCTGACTTTC. It yields the protein CSASSVSGANVLTF. The genes are TRBV20-1 and TRBJ2-6; no clear D. Germline CDR1 reads DFQATT; CDR2 reads SNEGSKA (reference sequence). V lost 3 bases and J lost 0, with 6 bases in between. The CDR3 extends over 14 amino acids.

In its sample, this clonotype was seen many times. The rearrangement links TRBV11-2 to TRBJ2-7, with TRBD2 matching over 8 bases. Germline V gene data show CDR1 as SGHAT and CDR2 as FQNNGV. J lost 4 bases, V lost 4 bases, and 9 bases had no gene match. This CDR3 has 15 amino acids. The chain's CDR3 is CASSSSHRGGYEQYF. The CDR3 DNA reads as TGTGCCAGCAGCTCCAGCCACCGGGGGGGTTACGAGCAGTACTTC. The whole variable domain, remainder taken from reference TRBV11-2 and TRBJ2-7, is EAGVAQSPRYKIIEKRQSVAFWCNPISGHATLYWYQQILGQGPKLLIQFQNNGVVDDSQLPKDRFSAERLKGVDSTLKIQPAKLEDSAVYLCASSSSHRGGYEQYFGPGTRLTVT.

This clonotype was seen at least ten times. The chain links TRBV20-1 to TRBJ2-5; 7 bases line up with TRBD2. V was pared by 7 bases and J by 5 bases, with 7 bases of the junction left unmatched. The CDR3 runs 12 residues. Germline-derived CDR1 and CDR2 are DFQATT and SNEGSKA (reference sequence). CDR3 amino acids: CSGTGEGETQYF. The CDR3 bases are TGCAGTGGAACGGGGGAGGGTGAGACCCAGTACTTC.

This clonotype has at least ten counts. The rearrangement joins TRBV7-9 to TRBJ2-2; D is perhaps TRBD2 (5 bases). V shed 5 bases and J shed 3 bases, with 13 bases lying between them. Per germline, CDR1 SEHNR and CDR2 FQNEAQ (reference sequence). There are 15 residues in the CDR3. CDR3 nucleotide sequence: TGTGCCAGCAGCCCCCATGCCGGGGACACCGGGGAGCTGTTTTTT. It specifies CASSPHAGDTGELFF.

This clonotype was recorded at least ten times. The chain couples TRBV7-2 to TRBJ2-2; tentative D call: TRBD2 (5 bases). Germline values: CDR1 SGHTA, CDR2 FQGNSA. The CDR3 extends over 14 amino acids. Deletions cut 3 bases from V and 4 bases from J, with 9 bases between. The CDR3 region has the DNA TGTGCCAGCAGCTTTGAGAGCGGCACCGGGGAGCTGTTTTTT. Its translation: CASSFESGTGELFF.

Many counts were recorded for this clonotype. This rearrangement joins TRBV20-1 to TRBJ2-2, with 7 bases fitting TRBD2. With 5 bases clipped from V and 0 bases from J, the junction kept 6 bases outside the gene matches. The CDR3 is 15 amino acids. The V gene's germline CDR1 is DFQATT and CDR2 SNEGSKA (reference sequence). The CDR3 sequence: CSAARGTTNTGELFF. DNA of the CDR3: TGCAGTGCTGCTCGAGGGACTACGAACACCGGGGAGCTGTTTTTT.

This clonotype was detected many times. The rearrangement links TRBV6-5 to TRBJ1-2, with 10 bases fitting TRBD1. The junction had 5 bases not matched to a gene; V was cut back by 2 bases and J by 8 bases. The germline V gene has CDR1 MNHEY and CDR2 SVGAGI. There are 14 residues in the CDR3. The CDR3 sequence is CASSYGTGDKGYTF. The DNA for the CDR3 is TGTGCCAGCAGTTACGGGACAGGGGATAAAGGCTACACCTTC.

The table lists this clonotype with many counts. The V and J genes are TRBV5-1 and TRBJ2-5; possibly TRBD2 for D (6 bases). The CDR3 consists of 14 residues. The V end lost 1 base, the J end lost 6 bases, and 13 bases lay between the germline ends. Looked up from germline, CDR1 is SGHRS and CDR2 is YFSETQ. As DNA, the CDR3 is TGCGCCAGCAGCTTGAGTAGCGGTGGAAAGACCCAGTACTTC. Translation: CASSLSSGGKTQYF.

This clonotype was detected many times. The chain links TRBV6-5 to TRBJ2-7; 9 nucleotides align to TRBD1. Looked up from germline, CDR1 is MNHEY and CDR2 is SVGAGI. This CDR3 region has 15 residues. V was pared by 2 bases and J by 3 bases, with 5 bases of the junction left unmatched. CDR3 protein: CASSYQDRGSYEQYF. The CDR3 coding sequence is TGTGCCAGCAGTTACCAGGACAGGGGAAGCTACGAGCAGTACTTC.

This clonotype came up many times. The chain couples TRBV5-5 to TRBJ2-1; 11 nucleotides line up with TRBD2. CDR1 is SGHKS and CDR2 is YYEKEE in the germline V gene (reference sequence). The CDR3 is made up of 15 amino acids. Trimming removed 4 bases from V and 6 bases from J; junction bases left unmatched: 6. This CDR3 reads CASSQTSGRPNEQFF. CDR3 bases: TGTGCCAGCAGCCAAACTAGCGGGAGACCCAATGAGCAGTTCTTC. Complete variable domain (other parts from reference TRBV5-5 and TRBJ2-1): DAGVTQSPTHLIKTRGQQVTLRCSPISGHKSVSWYQQVLGQGPQFIFQYYEKEERGRGNFPDRFSARQFPNYSSELNVNALLLGDSALYLCASSQTSGRPNEQFFGPGTRLTVL.

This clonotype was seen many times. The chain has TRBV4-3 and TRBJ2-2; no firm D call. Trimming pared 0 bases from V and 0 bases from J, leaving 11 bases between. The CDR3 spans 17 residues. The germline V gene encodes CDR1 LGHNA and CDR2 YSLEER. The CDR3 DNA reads TGCGCCAGCAGCCAAGAATGGGAAACTGCGAACACCGGGGAGCTGTTTTTT. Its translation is CASSQEWETANTGELFF.

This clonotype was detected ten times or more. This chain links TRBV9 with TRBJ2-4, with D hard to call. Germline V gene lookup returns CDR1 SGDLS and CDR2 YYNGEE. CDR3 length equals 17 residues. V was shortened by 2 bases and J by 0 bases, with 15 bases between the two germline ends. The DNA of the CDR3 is TGTGCCAGCAGCGTTGCCTCGGCAGACCCAGCCAAAAACATTCAGTACTTC. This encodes CASSVASADPAKNIQYF. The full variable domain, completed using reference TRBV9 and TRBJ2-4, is DSGVTQTPKHLITATGQRVTLRCSPRSGDLSVYWYQQSLDQGLQFLIQYYNGEERAKGNILERFSAQQFPDLHSELNLSSLELGDSALYFCASSVASADPAKNIQYFGAGTRLSVL.